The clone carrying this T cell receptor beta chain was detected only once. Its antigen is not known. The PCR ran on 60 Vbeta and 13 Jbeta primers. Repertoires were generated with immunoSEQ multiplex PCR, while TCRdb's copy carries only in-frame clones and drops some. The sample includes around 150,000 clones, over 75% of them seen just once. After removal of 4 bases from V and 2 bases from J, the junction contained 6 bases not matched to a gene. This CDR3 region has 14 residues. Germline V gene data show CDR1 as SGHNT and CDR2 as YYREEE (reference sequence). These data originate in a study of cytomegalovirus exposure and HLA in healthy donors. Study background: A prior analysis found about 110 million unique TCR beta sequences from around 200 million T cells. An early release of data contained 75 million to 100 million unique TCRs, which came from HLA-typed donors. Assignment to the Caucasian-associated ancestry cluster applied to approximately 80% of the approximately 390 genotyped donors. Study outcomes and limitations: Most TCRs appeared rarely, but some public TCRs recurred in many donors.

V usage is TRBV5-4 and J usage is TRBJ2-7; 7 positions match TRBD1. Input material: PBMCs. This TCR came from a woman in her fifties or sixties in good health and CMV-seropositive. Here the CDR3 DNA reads TGTGCCAGCAGCGCCGGGACAGCACCCTACGAGCAGTACTTC. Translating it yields CASSAGTAPYEQYF.